Reported below is one TCR beta chain. Its antigen target is currently unknown. No base quality values were provided; no much bigger clone lies one nucleotide off. The data stem from a study of T-cell reconstitution after alpha-beta-depleted transplantation in children (TCRdb year 2016). Context from the whole study: The study quantitatively tracked T-cell immune reconstitution after TCRalphabeta/CD19-depleted allogeneic hematopoietic cell transplantation in children using TCR repertoire profiling.

Library method: PCR. Data came from an Illumina HiSeq 2500. To normalize quantification of the TCRbeta repertoire, the TCR libraries were built with molecular barcoding that relied on unique molecular identifiers. TCRdb handled the public reads itself, with Q25 trimming in fastp and clone calling in MiXCR, and kept productive beta chains. All rows with the same CDR3 protein become a single entry with the most common DNA and genes. Here the sample has about 610,000 distinct CDR3 sequences; more than 9% occur a single time. Less than 5% of the sample is taken by the ten largest. The CDR3, cysteine through phenylalanine, is 12 amino acids long. Of the read, only the CDR3 DNA is kept; its 36 bases are in frame from base 1. Trimming costs V 8 bases and J 7 bases, and their ends lie 14 bases apart. As encoded in the germline V gene, CDR1 is MNHEY while CDR2 is SVGAGI.

This specimen was PBMCs from the stem cell graft donor, taken from the stem cell graft. The sequence came from a human donor who donated a stem cell graft to a child with acute myeloid leukemia. The rearrangement combines TRBV6-5 with TRBJ1-2; TRBD1 is a possible D gene, resting on 5 matching bases. The CDR3 protein: CASRRGDGGYTF. The bases read TGTGCCAGCCGGCGTGGGGACGGTGGCTACACCTTC.